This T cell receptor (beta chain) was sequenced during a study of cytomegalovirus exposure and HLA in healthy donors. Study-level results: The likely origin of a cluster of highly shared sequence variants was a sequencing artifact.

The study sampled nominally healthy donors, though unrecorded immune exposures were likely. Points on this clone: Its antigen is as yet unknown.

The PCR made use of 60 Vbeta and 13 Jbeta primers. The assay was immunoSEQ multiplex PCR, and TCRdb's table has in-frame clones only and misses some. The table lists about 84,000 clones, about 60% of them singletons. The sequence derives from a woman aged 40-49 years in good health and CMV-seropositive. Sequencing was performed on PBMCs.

The CDR3 DNA reads as TGTGCCAGCAGCGCCGACAGCGAGTACACTGAAGCTTTCTTT. This translates into CASSADSEYTEAFF. V is TRBV9 and J is TRBJ1-1; D is perhaps TRBD1 (5 bases). CDR3 length: 14 amino acids. Per germline, CDR1 SGDLS and CDR2 YYNGEE. V was clipped by 3 bases and J by 3 bases, with 12 bases between them. Full variable domain (outside the CDR3, taken from reference TRBV9 and TRBJ1-1): DSGVTQTPKHLITATGQRVTLRCSPRSGDLSVYWYQQSLDQGLQFLIQYYNGEERAKGNILERFSAQQFPDLHSELNLSSLELGDSALYFCASSADSEYTEAFFGQGTRLTVV.